These T cell receptor beta chains were read from a single sample in a study of blood T cells in healthy people across ages. MiXCR, run by TCRdb on the 5' RACE reads, gives a single entry per CDR3 protein. The repertoire includes about 1.4 million distinct CDR3 sequences, approximately 63% of them detected once, and roughly 7% sits in the top ten. The sequencing input was blood. The receptors were sampled from a man aged 18 to 29 in good health. Both conserved end residues are trimmed from each CDR3.

V | CDR3
TRBV12-3/TRBV12-4 | ASSSDRGYTEAF
TRBV20-1 | SASGPGEALNNEQF
TRBV2 | ASRPGTGASEQY
TRBV6-6 | ASSHPPGAQETQY
TRBV20-1 | SASLQGGPYNEQF
TRBV7-9 | ASSLGLGTAQEQF
TRBV28 | ASSERTGGGSCEKLF
TRBV7-8 | ASNELSGRPYNEQF
TRBV10-3 | AISLEGAQGSPLH
TRBV4-1 | ASSQAPRSTQY
TRBV15 | ATSRVEWRNSYEQY
TRBV7-9 | ASSPSRLAGTYNEQF
TRBV6-6 | ASSLTGEAGGYT
TRBV6-1 | ASSSRGASYNEQY
TRBV9 | ASSGSQGKQETQY
TRBV10-3 | AISEPSRLAGAASTDTQY
TRBV10-3 | AISESRGTSGVIQETQY
TRBV7-2 | ASSGLGPHGYT
TRBV9 | ASSVGLAEGYEQY
TRBV5-1 | ASSLDKPEDYEQY
TRBV6-6 | ASLGGEQF
TRBV29-1 | SVDGGDGSYEQY
TRBV20-1 | SAPGTSGQYNEQF
TRBV12-3/TRBV12-4 | ASSLIWDYGYT
TRBV2 | ASSEWSSPSYEQY
TRBV25-1 | ASRRRGAVDTQY
TRBV5-1 | ASSFGRSGNSPLH
TRBV29-1 | SVAPGQLEEIQY
TRBV7-6 | ASSSFSGRGTDTQY
TRBV2 | ASSDSSGVGNEQF
TRBV5-1 | ASSLAGTGLAANEQF
TRBV4-1 | ASSQGGTGGTYEQY
TRBV6-5 | ASSYGTGELF
TRBV25-1 | ASSDPGPTNEKLF
TRBV20-1 | SARVVDRNEQF
TRBV4-3 | ASSQLQGGSTEAF
TRBV7-9 | ASSLGETGEFSYEQY
TRBV15 | ATSRGQVIQPQH